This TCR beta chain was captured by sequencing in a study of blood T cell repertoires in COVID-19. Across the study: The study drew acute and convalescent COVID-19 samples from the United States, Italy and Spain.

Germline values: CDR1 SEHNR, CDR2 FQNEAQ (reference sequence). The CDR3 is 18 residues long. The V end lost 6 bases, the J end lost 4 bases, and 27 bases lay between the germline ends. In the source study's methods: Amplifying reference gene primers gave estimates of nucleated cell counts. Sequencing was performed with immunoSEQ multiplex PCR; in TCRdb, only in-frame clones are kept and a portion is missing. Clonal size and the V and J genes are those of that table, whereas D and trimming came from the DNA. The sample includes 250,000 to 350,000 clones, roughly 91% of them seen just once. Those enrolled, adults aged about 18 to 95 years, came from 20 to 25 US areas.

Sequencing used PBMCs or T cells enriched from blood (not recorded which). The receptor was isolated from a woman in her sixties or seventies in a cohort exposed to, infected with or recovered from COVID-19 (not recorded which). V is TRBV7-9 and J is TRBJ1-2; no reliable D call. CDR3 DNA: TGTGCCAGCAGTTTGATAATCGGGGTGCAACTTGGGAGCTATGGCTACACCTTC. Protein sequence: CASSLIIGVQLGSYGYTF.